This TCR beta chain was identified in a study of T cells in Graves' hyperthyroidism and ophthalmopathy. As to this clonotype: Its antigen is as yet unknown.

This CDR3 region has 13 residues. V was cut by 6 bases and J by 5 bases, with 12 bases left in between. Germline V gene lookup returns CDR1 MNHNS and CDR2 SASEGT. General study findings and limits: Ophthalmopathy was identified by the model a median 6.5 months ahead of onset.

There were TCR beta CDR3 regions amplified from RNA transcripts. TCR CDR3 underwent first-round RT-PCR with the HTBI primer set. MiXCR, run by TCRdb on the multiplex PCR reads, gives a single entry per CDR3 protein. This table holds some 460,000 distinct CDR3 sequences, 15% to 18% found once. This TCR was sampled from a woman between 18 and 29 years old with Graves' hyperthyroidism. The sequenced sample was blood. V and J are TRBV6-1 and TRBJ2-3; D is unclear. CDR3 sequence (DNA): TGTGCCAGCAGCTGGGCCCCGAGAGATACGCAGTATTTT. This encodes CASSWAPRDTQYF.